What follows is one T cell receptor beta chain and its context. Clones were read by immunoSEQ multiplex PCR, and TCRdb kept only the in-frame ones, dropping some. Here the sample spans some 70,000 clones, about 92% being singletons. This sample is part of a study of CD4 T cells in relation to SARS-CoV-2 and coronaviruses. The unexposed donors gave CD4+ T cells in about 2011-2018, prior to COVID-19. The TCR sequence derives from a human donor in good health. The specimen sequenced was naive CD4+ T cells from PBMCs. Described subset: naive CD4+ T cells isolated by negative enrichment.

The CDR3 here is CATSRGTGAYEQYF. CDR3 nucleotide sequence: TGTGCCACCAGCCGAGGGACAGGGGCCTACGAGCAGTACTTC. The V and J genes are TRBV15 and TRBJ2-7; TRBD1 matches 10 bases. Per the germline V gene, CDR1 is LNHNV and CDR2 is YYDKDF (reference sequence). The junction had 3 bases not matched to a gene; V was cut back by 5 bases and J by 2 bases. CDR3 size: 14 residues.